The 21 T cell receptor beta chains in this list originate from one sample, sequenced in a study of blood T cell repertoires in COVID-19 (TCRdb year 2020). The library relied on the immunoSEQ multiplex PCR assay. TCRdb took this table from immuneACCESS and kept in-frame rearrangements with V and J called. Such tables lack part of the clones; where checked against another copy, unresolved V genes explain under half of the gap, and the rest is unexplained. Across this sample there are approximately 240,000 clones, with 70% to 85% seen only once. The ten largest clones represent approximately 4% of the sample. The specimen was peripheral blood. These receptors were collected from a woman aged 40 to 55 with active or convalescent COVID-19.

The rearrangement uses TRBV28 and TRBJ2-6; D is uncertain. The germline V gene encodes CDR1 MDHEN and CDR2 SYDVKM. With 5 bases removed from V and 4 bases from J, the gap between germline ends came to 9 bases. CDR3 length: 14 amino acids. This chain's CDR3 is CASSVGPGANVLTF. In DNA form, the CDR3 reads TGTGCCAGCAGTGTTGGGCCCGGGGCCAACGTCCTGACTTTC.

The table lists this clone with a count of one. The gene calls are TRBV6-5 and TRBJ2-3; D is undetermined. The CDR3 is 13 residues long. V was clipped by 2 bases and J by 0 bases, with 3 bases between them. CDR1 is MNHEY and CDR2 is SVGAGI in the germline V gene. The CDR3 sequence is CASSYPSTDTQYF. Here the CDR3 DNA reads TGTGCCAGCAGTTACCCTAGCACAGATACGCAGTATTTT.

There are a few counts of this clone. This sequence joins TRBV19 and TRBJ2-5; possible D gene TRBD2, 5 bases. The CDR3 is 17 residues long. The V and J ends lost 6 bases and 4 bases respectively, with 24 bases between them. Germline assignment: CDR1 LNHDA and CDR2 SQIVND (reference sequence). Here the CDR3 reads CASRLGYSEGGGETQYF. DNA for the CDR3: TGTGCCAGTAGACTTGGGTACTCTGAGGGTGGTGGAGAGACCCAGTACTTC.

The chain uses TRBV19 and TRBJ1-4, with D hard to call. Between the trimmed V and J ends, which lost 10 bases and 7 bases, there was a span of 19 bases. This CDR3 spans 14 amino acids. Germline loops: CDR1 LNHDA, CDR2 SQIVND (reference sequence). CDR3 protein: CATREGTKSEKLFF. CDR3 in DNA: TGTGCCACCCGGGAGGGTACAAAGAGTGAAAAACTGTTTTTT. Full variable domain (missing parts from reference TRBV19 and TRBJ1-4): DGGITQSPKYLFRKEGQNVTLSCEQNLNHDAMYWYRQDPGQGLRLIYYSQIVNDFQKGDIAEGYSVSREKKESFPLTVTSAQKNPTAFYLCATREGTKSEKLFFGSGTQLSVL.

The V call is TRBV30, the J call TRBJ2-3; TRBD1 matches 9 bases. Germline CDR1 GTSNPN, CDR2 SVGIG (reference sequence). The V and J ends lost 5 bases and 5 bases, in that order; junction bases with no gene match: 14. CDR3 length: 16 residues. The CDR3 loop reads CAWSPRDRDRRDTQYF. Here the CDR3 DNA reads TGTGCCTGGTCCCCCCGGGACAGGGACCGGAGAGATACGCAGTATTTT.

This chain joins TRBV6-4 and TRBJ2-5; TRBD1 is a possible D gene (7 bases). The CDR3 contains 15 residues. V lost 3 bases to trimming and J lost 5 bases, with 16 bases between them. Germline CDR1 MRHNA, CDR2 SNTAGT. CDR3 bases: TGTGCCAGCAGTGAGAACGGAGGGGGCCGGGAGACCCAGTACTTC. Translating gives CASSENGGGRETQYF.

The V and J genes are TRBV4-1 and TRBJ2-1; TRBD1 might be the D (6 bases). The germline V and J ends were trimmed by 2 bases and 12 bases, with 11 bases remaining between them. Germline CDR1 reads MGHRA; CDR2 reads YSYEKL. The CDR3 loop spans 12 amino acids. CDR3 loop: CASSQKGERQFF. DNA for the CDR3: TGCGCCAGCAGCCAAAAGGGGGAACGGCAGTTCTTC.

This sequence joins TRBV28 and TRBJ1-5; D is undetermined. V lost 6 bases to trimming and J lost 5 bases, with 17 bases between them. The CDR3 is made up of 15 amino acids. Germline V gives CDR1 MDHEN, CDR2 SYDVKM. In DNA form, the CDR3 reads TGTGCCAGCAGGGAAGACTCCGAGGGTCATCAGCCCCAGCATTTT. Translation: CASREDSEGHQPQHF.

V usage is TRBV9 and J usage is TRBJ2-1, with 8 bases identical to TRBD1. V lost 5 bases, J lost 4 bases, and 8 bases stayed unmatched. CDR3 size: 15 residues. Germline CDR1 reads SGDLS; CDR2 reads YYNGEE. The CDR3 region is CASSAGQGGYNEQFF. The CDR3 region has the DNA TGTGCCAGCAGTGCAGGACAGGGTGGGTACAATGAGCAGTTCTTC.

V gene TRBV5-1 combines with J gene TRBJ2-1; 7 nucleotides match TRBD1. The ends lost 2 bases at V and 1 base at J; junction bases unmatched: 12. Germline-derived CDR1 and CDR2 are SGHRS and YFSETQ. CDR3 length: 18 amino acids. DNA of the CDR3: TGCGCCAGCAGCTTTCCCCCTTTACAGGGGTTTTCCTACAATGAGCAGTTCTTC. Translating it yields CASSFPPLQGFSYNEQFF.

This clone came up once. The rearrangement joins TRBV5-6 to TRBJ2-3; D may be TRBD2 (5 bases). Germline-derived CDR1 and CDR2 are SGHDT and YYEEEE. The CDR3 has 16 residues. The germline V and J ends were trimmed by 0 bases and 6 bases, with 17 bases remaining between them. The CDR3 is CASSLAPSTLGDTQYF. The CDR3 region has the DNA TGTGCCAGCAGCTTGGCCCCTAGCACCCTGGGCGATACGCAGTATTTT.

This clone occurred a few times. The chain recombines TRBV4-2 with TRBJ2-6, with a tentative D call TRBD2 (6 bases). The ends were cut back, 4 bases at V and 0 bases at J, with 13 bases in the middle. This CDR3 has 17 amino acids. Germline loops: CDR1 LGHNA, CDR2 YNFKEQ. The CDR3 region has the DNA TGTGCCAGCAGCCCCGGGGACTGGCGCTCTGGGGCCAACGTCCTGACTTTC. This translates into CASSPGDWRSGANVLTF.

V gene TRBV7-3 combines with J gene TRBJ2-1, with D possibly TRBD1 on 5 matching bases. Germline CDR1 SGHTA, CDR2 FQGTGA. CDR3 length equals 14 residues. Trimming took 5 bases from V and 0 from J, leaving 8 bases between them. CDR3 sequence: CASSPQGSYNEQFF. CDR3 nucleotides: TGTGCCAGCAGCCCCCAGGGCTCCTACAATGAGCAGTTCTTC.

This chain uses TRBV5-1 with TRBJ1-2; 8 positions match TRBD1. J was trimmed by 7 bases and V by 0 bases; bases with no gene match: 11. The CDR3 consists of 16 residues. Looked up from germline, CDR1 is SGHRS and CDR2 is YFSETQ. Here the CDR3 DNA reads TGCGCCAGCAGCTTGGCCACTCCACAGGGGGGCGGTGGCTACACCTTC. It codes for CASSLATPQGGGGYTF.

The J gene is TRBJ1-3, the V gene TRBV4-1; no clear D. Trimming removed 0 bases at V and 0 bases at J, with 12 bases between. CDR3 length: 17 residues. Germline lookup yields CDR1 MGHRA and CDR2 YSYEKL. The CDR3 region is CASSQDLGWSSGNTIYF. CDR3 coding DNA: TGCGCCAGCAGCCAAGATCTGGGTTGGAGCTCTGGAAACACCATATATTTT.

The J gene is TRBJ1-2, the V gene TRBV12-5, with D perhaps TRBD1 (5 bases). In germline, CDR1 is LGHNT, CDR2 FRNRAP. V gave up 9 bases and J gave up 1 base, with 9 bases separating them. The CDR3 is 12 residues long. CDR3: CARWDFNYGYTF. The CDR3 nucleotides read TGTGCTAGATGGGACTTTAACTATGGCTACACCTTC. The variable domain in full, with the rest retrieved from reference TRBV12-5 and TRBJ1-2, is DARVTQTPRHKVTEMGQEVTMRCQPILGHNTVFWYRQTMMQGLELLAYFRNRAPLDDSGMPKDRFSAEMPDATLATLKIQPSEPRDSAVYFCARWDFNYGYTFGSGTRLTVV.

V usage is TRBV7-9 and J usage is TRBJ1-1; the D is unclear. Germline CDR1 SEHNR, CDR2 FQNEAQ (reference sequence). Trimming cost V 6 bases and J 1 base, with 9 bases left between them. This CDR3 comprises 13 residues. This CDR3 is CASSMSGNTEAFF. In nucleotides, the CDR3 is TGTGCCAGCAGTATGAGCGGGAACACTGAAGCTTTCTTT.

The chain carries TRBV19 and TRBJ2-3, with D perhaps TRBD2 (5 bases). Looked up from germline, CDR1 is LNHDA and CDR2 is SQIVND (reference sequence). This CDR3 comprises 14 residues. V was shortened by 3 bases and J by 0 bases, with 7 bases between the two germline ends. CDR3 region: CASSIGVSTDTQYF. In DNA, the CDR3 is TGTGCCAGTAGTATCGGGGTTAGCACAGATACGCAGTATTTT.

The chain employs TRBV7-8 and TRBJ2-5, with 8 nucleotides matching TRBD2. Losses at the gene ends were 7 bases for V and 1 base for J; bases not matched to a gene: 8. The CDR3 loop spans 15 amino acids. Germline CDR1 is SGHVS and CDR2 is FQNEAQ. CDR3 DNA sequence: TGTGCCAGCATATGGCTAGCGGGCCTCCAAGAGACCCAGTACTTC. Its protein is CASIWLAGLQETQYF.

This clone was counted a few times. This chain links TRBV6-5 with TRBJ1-1, with D perhaps matching TRBD1 (5 bases). V lost 5 bases and J 1 base, leaving 11 bases between the germline ends. The CDR3 spans 14 residues. From germline, CDR1 is MNHEY and CDR2 SVGAGI. The CDR3 bases are TGTGCCAGCAGTCCCCGACAGCGGAACACTGAAGCTTTCTTT. Translation: CASSPRQRNTEAFF.

The genes are TRBV5-6 and TRBJ1-2; D is undetermined. The CDR3 has 12 amino acids. V lost 2 bases and J lost 7, with 9 bases in between. Germline CDR1 SGHDT, CDR2 YYEEEE. The CDR3 region is CASSLRGSGYTF. CDR3 sequence (DNA): TGTGCCAGCAGCTTAAGAGGGAGTGGCTACACCTTC.